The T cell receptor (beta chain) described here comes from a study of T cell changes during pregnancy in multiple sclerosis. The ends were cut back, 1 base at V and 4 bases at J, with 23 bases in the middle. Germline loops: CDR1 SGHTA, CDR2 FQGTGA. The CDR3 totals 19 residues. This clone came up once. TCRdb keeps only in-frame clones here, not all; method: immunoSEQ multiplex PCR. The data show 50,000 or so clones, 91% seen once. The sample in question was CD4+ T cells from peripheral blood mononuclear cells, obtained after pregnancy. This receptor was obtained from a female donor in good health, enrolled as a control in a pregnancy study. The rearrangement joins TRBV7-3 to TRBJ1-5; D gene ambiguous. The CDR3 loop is CASSLRISLGRGGNQPQHF. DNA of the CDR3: TGTGCCAGCAGCTTAAGGATTAGCCTAGGGCGGGGTGGAAATCAGCCCCAGCATTTT.